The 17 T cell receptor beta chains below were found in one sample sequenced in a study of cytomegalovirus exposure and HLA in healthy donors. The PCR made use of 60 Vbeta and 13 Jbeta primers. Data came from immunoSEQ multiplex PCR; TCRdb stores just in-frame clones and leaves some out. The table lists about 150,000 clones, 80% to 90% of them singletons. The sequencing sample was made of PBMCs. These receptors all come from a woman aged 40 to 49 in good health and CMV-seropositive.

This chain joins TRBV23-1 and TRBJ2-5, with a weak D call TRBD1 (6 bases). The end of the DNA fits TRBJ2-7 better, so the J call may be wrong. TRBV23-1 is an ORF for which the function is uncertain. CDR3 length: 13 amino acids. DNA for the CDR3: TGCGCCAGCAGTCAATACAGGGTCCACGAGCAGTACTTC. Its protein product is CASSQYRVHEQYF.

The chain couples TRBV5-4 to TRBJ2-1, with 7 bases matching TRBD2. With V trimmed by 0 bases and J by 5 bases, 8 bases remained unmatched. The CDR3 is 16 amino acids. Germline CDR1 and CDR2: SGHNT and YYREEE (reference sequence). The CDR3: CASSLAGLAANNEQFF. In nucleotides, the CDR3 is TGTGCCAGCAGCTTGGCCGGGCTAGCGGCTAACAATGAGCAGTTCTTC. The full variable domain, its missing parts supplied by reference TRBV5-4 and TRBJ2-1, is ETGVTQSPTHLIKTRGQQVTLRCSSQSGHNTVSWYQQALGQGPQFIFQYYREEENGRGNFPPRFSGLQFPNYSSELNVNALELDDSALYLCASSLAGLAANNEQFFGPGTRLTVL.

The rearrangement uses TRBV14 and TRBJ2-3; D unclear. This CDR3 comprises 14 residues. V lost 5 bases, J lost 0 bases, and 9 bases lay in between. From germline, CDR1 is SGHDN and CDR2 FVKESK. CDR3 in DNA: TGTGCCAGCAGCTCAGGATCTAGCACAGATACGCAGTATTTT. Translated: CASSSGSSTDTQYF.

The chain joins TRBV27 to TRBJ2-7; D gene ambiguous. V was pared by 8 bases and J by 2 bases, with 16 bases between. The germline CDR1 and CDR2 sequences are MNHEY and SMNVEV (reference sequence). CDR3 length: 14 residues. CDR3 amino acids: CASPLYRSPYEQYF. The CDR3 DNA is TGTGCCAGCCCACTATATAGGAGCCCCTACGAGCAGTACTTC.

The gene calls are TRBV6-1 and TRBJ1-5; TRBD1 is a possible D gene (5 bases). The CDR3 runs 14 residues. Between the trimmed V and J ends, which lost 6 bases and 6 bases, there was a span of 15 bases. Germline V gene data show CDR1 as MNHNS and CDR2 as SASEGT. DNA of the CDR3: TGTGCCAGCAGAGGTGCTGGGGGAGGTCAGCCCCAGCATTTT. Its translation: CASRGAGGGQPQHF.

CDR3 sequence: CASSLNTNEQYF. The CDR3 DNA sequence: TGTGCCAGCAGTTTAAACACCAACGAGCAGTACTTC. This rearrangement joins TRBV27 to TRBJ2-7; D gene uncertain. The CDR3 runs 12 residues. V was clipped by 2 bases and J by 5 bases, with 7 bases between them. Germline V lookup: CDR1 MNHEY, CDR2 SMNVEV (reference sequence).

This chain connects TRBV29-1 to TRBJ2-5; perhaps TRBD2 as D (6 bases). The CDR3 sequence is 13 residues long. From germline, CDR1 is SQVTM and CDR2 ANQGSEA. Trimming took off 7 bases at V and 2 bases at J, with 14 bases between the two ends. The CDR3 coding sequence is TGCAGCGCCCGGGTGGCGGGACAAGAGACCCAGTACTTC. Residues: CSARVAGQETQYF.

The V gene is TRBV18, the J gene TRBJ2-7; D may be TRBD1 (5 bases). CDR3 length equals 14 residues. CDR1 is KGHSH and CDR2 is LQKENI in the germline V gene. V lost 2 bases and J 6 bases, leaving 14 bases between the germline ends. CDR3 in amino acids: CASSPGKGPAEQYF. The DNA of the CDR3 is TGTGCCAGCTCACCAGGGAAGGGGCCTGCCGAGCAGTACTTC.

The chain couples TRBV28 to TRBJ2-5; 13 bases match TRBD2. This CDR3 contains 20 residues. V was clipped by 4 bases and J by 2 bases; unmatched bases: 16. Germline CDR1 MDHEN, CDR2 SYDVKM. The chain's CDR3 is CASSSTTYFRLAGGQETQYF. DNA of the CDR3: TGTGCCAGCAGTTCTACCACTTACTTTAGACTAGCGGGGGGACAAGAGACCCAGTACTTC.

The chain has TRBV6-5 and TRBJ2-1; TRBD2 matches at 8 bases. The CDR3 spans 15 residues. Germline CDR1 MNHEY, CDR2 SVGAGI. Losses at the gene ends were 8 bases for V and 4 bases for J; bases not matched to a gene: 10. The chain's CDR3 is CASGTQRERYNEQFF. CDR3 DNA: TGTGCCAGCGGGACCCAGCGGGAGCGATACAATGAGCAGTTCTTC.

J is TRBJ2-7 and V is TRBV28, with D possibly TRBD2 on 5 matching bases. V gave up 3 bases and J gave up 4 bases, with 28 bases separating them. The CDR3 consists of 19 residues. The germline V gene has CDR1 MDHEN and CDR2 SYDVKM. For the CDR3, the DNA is TGTGCCAGCAGTTTTGTATTAGGCCTGGGTACCCTATCGGGATACGAGCAGTACTTC. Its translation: CASSFVLGLGTLSGYEQYF.

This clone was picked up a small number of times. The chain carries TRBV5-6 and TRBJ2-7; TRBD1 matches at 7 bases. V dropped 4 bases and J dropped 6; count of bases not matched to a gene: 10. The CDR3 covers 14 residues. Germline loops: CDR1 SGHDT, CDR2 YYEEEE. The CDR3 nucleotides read TGTGCCAGCAGCCCAGACAGGGTGGTTCTCGAGCAGTACTTC. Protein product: CASSPDRVVLEQYF.

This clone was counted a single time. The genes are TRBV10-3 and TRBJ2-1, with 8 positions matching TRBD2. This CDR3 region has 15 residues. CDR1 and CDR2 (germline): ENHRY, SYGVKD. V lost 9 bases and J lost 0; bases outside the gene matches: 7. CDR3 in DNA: TGTGCCATTGCAGCGGGGGTAAGCTCCTACAATGAGCAGTTCTTC. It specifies CAIAAGVSSYNEQFF.

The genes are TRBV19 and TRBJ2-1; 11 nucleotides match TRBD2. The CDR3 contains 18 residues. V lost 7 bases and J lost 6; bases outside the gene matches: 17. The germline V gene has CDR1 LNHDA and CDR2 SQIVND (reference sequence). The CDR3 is CASTQRVAGGPTPNEQFF. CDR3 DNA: TGTGCCAGTACCCAACGGGTAGCGGGAGGGCCGACTCCCAATGAGCAGTTCTTC.

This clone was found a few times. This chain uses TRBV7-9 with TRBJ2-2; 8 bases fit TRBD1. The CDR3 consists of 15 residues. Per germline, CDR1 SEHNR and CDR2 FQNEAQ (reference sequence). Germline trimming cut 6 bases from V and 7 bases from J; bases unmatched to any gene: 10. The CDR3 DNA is TGTGCCAGCAGGACCGACAGGGGCAGGGGCGGGGAGCTGTTTTTT. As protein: CASRTDRGRGGELFF.

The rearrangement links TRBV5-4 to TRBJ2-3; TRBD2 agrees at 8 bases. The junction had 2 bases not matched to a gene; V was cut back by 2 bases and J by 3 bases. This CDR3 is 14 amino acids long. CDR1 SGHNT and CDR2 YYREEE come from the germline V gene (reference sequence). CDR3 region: CASSFKRGTDTQYF. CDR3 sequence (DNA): TGTGCCAGCAGCTTCAAGCGGGGGACAGATACGCAGTATTTT.

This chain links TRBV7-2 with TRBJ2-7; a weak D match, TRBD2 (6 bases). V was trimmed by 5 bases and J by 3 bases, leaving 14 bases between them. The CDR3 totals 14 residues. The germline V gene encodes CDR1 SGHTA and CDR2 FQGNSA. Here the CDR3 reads CASSQGLSLYEQYF. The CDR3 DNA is TGTGCCAGCAGCCAGGGACTTAGCCTCTACGAGCAGTACTTC.